This T cell receptor beta chain originates from a study of blood T cell repertoires in COVID-19. Study information: Samples came from the United States, Italy and Spain, spanning acute and convalescent COVID-19. In each case, the material was cDNA or gDNA derived from T cells, B-cell-depleted T cells, or PBMCs.

V was clipped by 5 bases and J by 5 bases, with 13 bases between them. Germline V CDR1 and CDR2: MNHNY, SVGAGI (reference sequence). CDR3 size: 14 residues. Clones were read by immunoSEQ multiplex PCR, and TCRdb kept only the in-frame ones, dropping some. The sample includes over 90,000 clones, roughly 79% of them seen just once. One Seattle source followed patients from active infection through their disease course. This rearrangement joins TRBV6-6 to TRBJ2-1, with D possibly matching TRBD2 (5 bases). The TCR originated in a man older than 75 with COVID-19, enrolled during active disease. The sequenced sample consisted of peripheral blood. CDR3 amino acids: CASSPVRGHNEQFF. The CDR3 DNA sequence: TGTGCCAGCAGTCCCGTCCGGGGTCACAATGAGCAGTTCTTC.